This record looks at one TCR beta chain sequence and its context. This sample is drawn from a study of T cell responses to AZD1222 COVID-19 vaccine. V lost 4 bases and J 7 bases, leaving 18 bases between the germline ends. Germline loops: CDR1 SGHNT, CDR2 YYREEE (reference sequence). The CDR3 is 14 residues long. Assay: immunoSEQ multiplex PCR; the TCRdb copy retains only in-frame clones and omits some. The table records 110,000 or so clones, roughly 88% of them present only once. This receptor was obtained from an adult in good health. The input for sequencing was peripheral blood, taken on day 0 of MenACWY control vaccination. The chain is built from TRBV5-4 and TRBJ2-7; D is tentatively TRBD1 or TRBD2 (5 bases each). The CDR3 protein is CASSSTGYSGEQYF. The CDR3 region has the DNA TGTGCCAGCAGCAGTACAGGTTACTCGGGGGAGCAGTACTTC.